The sequence of this TCR beta chain was determined in a study of T cell therapy after organ transplantation. Study in general: Therapy products were autologous CMV-specific T cells, peptide-expanded for approximately 2 weeks. Short-term post-therapy samples: blood collected 4 to 8 weeks after completing therapy. Study-level findings and limits: In nonresponders, large pretherapy expansions changed minimally after therapy.

Profiled with immunoSEQ multiplex PCR; TCRdb holds only in-frame clones, not every one. The sample yields more than 2,500 clones, about 80% seen once. Regarding time point: 4-8 weeks after completion of therapy. In the case of this clone: Its target is unknown.

J gave up 9 bases and V 3 bases, and 7 bases lay outside the gene matches. Per the germline V gene, CDR1 is MDHEN and CDR2 is SYDVKM. CDR3 length: 14 residues. The sequenced sample was CD8+ T cells from blood, obtained after autologous CMV-specific T cell therapy. This chain links TRBV28 with TRBJ2-1; 8 bases fit TRBD2. This TCR derives from a human patient who had received a solid organ transplant and had CMV disease. Some of the T cells might come from the graft donor. The chain's CDR3 is CASSLGLERVEQFF. In DNA form, the CDR3 reads TGTGCCAGCAGTTTGGGACTAGAGCGGGTTGAGCAGTTCTTC.